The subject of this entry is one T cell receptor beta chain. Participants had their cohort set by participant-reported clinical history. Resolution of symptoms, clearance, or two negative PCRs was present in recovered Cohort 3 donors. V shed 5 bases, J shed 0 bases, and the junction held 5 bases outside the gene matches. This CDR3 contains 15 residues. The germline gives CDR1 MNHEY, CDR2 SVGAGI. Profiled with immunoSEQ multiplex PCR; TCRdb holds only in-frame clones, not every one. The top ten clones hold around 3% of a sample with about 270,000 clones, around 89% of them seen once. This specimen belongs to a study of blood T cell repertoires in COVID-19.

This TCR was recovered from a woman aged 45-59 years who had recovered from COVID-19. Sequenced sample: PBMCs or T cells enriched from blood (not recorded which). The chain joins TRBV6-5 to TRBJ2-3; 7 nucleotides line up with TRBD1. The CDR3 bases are TGTGCCAGCAGTCGACAGGGACCTAGCACAGATACGCAGTATTTT. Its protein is CASSRQGPSTDTQYF.